This T cell receptor beta chain is from a study of blood T cell repertoires in COVID-19. The wider study: PBMCs, B-cell-depleted T cells, or T cells provided the cDNA or gDNA that made up the material.

Participants had their cohort set by participant-reported clinical history. As processed by the authors: Reference gene primer amplification gave estimated nucleated cell counts. Repertoires were generated with immunoSEQ multiplex PCR, while TCRdb's copy carries only in-frame clones and drops some. From that table come the V and J calls and clone size; the DNA was used to work out D and trimming. The data hold almost 400,000 clones, with approximately 87% observed a single time. This CDR3 has 16 residues. Germline trimming cut 4 bases from V and 5 bases from J; bases unmatched to any gene: 6. Germline V CDR1 and CDR2: MGHRA, YSYEKL.

Sequencing input: PBMCs or T cells enriched from blood (not recorded which). The rearrangement uses TRBV4-1 and TRBJ2-1; 12 bases line up with TRBD2. The origin of this receptor is a woman aged 25 to 39 with acute COVID-19. The CDR3 sequence is CASSPRSSGGDNEQFF. CDR3 bases: TGCGCCAGCAGCCCCCGGTCTAGCGGGGGGGACAATGAGCAGTTCTTC.